This TCR beta chain stems from a study of post-analysis software for immune sequencing data. Broader study findings: TRBV5-6, TRBV5-1 and TRBV20-1 belonged to a set of five TRBV segments that were more frequent in patients than controls. Normalized Chao1 diversity was significantly lower in multiple sclerosis patients than in controls.

Unique molecular identifiers were built into the TCR beta cDNA libraries. TCRdb re-called the PCR reads through MiXCR, storing one row per CDR3 protein. The repertoire has approximately 660,000 distinct CDR3 sequences, roughly three fifths of them found once; the top ten carry roughly 12%. The CDR3 covers 11 residues. Germline V gene lookup returns CDR1 SQVTM and CDR2 ANQGSEA. Trimming pared 4 bases from V and 7 bases from J, leaving 11 bases between. This clonotype appeared a few times. The antigen is unknown. This sequence originates from a girl aged 2 to 10 with multiple sclerosis. The sample consisted of blood. V and J are TRBV29-1 and TRBJ2-7; D might be TRBD1 or TRBD2, each matching 5 bases. CDR3 residues: CSVGGFNEQYF. CDR3 DNA sequence: TGCAGCGTTGGGGGGTTCAATGAGCAGTACTTC.